This T cell receptor beta chain is from a study of PD-1 blockade in classical Hodgkin lymphoma. Overall study context: Administration of nivolumab to patients was at 3 mg/kg intravenously every 2 weeks.

The CDR3 length is 14 residues. Germline CDR1 and CDR2: SEHNR and FQNEAQ (reference sequence). Trimming stripped 1 base from V and 2 bases from J, with 6 bases between. For this clone: As yet, its antigen is unknown. The sample holds other DNA sequences that translate to the same CDR3.

Study conclusions and caveats: Compared with healthy donors, newly diagnosed patients reportedly showed lower baseline TCR diversity. Only CD4+ TCR diversity, not CD8+, had risen significantly by C4D1.

Sequencing was performed with immunoSEQ multiplex PCR; in TCRdb, only in-frame clones are kept and a portion is missing. The sample lists approximately 30,000 clones; approximately 72% were seen once. The time point was: cycle 4 day 1 (C4D1), after 6 weeks of nivolumab. Each patient relapsed following autologous stem cell transplantation, and prior brentuximab vedotin exposure differed. This receptor was obtained from a human donor with classical Hodgkin lymphoma. J is TRBJ1-3 and V is TRBV7-9; D is possibly TRBD1 (5 bases). Here the sequenced sample was peripheral blood mononuclear cells (PBMCs), taken before the fourth cycle of nivolumab. In nucleotides, the CDR3 is TGTGCCAGCAGCTTAGGGGGGGCTGGAAACACCATATATTTT. Its protein is CASSLGGAGNTIYF.